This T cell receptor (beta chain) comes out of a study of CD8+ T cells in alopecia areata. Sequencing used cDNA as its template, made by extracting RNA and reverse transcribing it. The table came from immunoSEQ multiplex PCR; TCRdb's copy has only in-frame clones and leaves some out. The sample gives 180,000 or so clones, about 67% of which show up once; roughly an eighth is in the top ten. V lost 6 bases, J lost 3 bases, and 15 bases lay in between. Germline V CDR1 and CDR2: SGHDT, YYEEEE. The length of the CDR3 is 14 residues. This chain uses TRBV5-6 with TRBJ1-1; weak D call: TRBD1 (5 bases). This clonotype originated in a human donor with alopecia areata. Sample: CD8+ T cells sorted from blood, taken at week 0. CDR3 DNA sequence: TGTGCCAGCATCCGGGGGAGGGAGGACACTGAAGCTTTCTTT. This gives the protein CASIRGREDTEAFF.